Given below is one TCR beta chain in context. The germline CDR1 and CDR2 sequences are MGHRA and YSYEKL. V lost 4 bases and J lost 2, with 15 bases in between. This CDR3 is 16 amino acids long. In Cohort 3, a recovered donor had either two negative PCRs, clearance, or symptom resolution. The data were taken from a study of blood T cell repertoires in COVID-19. TCRdb's table, derived via immunoSEQ multiplex PCR, lists solely in-frame clones and lacks some. Among over 100,000 clones, 84% were seen once, and the ten largest hold roughly 4%. The gene calls are TRBV4-1 and TRBJ1-5, with D possibly matching TRBD1 (6 bases). The sequenced material came from PBMCs or T cells enriched from blood (not recorded which). This receptor was taken from a woman in her 30s who had recovered from COVID-19. The CDR3 DNA sequence: TGCGCCAGCAGCCGAAAACAGGGTAATGGCAATCAGCCCCAGCATTTT. Translating it yields CASSRKQGNGNQPQHF.